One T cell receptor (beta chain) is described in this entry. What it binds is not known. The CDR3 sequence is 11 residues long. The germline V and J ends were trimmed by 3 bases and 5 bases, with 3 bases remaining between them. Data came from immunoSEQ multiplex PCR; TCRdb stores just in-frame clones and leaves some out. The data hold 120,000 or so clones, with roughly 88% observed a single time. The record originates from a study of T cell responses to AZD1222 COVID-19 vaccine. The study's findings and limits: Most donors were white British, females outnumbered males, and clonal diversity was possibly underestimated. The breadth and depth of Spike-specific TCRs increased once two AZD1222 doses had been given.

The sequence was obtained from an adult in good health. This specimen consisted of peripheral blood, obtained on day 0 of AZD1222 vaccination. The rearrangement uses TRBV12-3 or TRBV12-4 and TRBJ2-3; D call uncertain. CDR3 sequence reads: CASSLLDTQYF. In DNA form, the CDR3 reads TGTGCCAGCAGTTTGTTAGATACGCAGTATTTT.